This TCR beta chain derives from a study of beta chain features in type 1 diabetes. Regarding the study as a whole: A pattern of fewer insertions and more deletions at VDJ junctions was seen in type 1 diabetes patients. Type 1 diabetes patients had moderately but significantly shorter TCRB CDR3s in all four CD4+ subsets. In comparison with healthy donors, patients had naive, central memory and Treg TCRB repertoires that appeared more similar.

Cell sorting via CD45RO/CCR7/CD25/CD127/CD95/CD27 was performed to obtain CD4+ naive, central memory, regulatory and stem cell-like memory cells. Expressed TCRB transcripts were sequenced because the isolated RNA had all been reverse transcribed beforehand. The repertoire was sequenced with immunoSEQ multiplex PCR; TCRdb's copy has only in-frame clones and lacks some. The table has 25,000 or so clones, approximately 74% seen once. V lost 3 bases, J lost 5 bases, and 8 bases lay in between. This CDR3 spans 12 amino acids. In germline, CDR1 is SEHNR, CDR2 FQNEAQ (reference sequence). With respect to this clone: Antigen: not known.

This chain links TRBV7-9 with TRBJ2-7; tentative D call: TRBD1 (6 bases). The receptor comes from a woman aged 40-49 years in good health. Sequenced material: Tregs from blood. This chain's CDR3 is CASSFSGDEQYF. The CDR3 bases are TGTGCCAGCAGCTTTTCAGGGGACGAGCAGTACTTC. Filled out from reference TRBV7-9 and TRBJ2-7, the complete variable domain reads DTGVSQNPRHKITKRGQNVTFRCDPISEHNRLYWYRQTLGQGPEFLTYFQNEAQLEKSRLLSDRFSAERPKGSFSTLEIQRTEQGDSAMYLCASSFSGDEQYFGPGTRLTVT.